These 14 T cell receptor beta chains were all obtained from the same sample, sequenced in a study of OX40 agonist ivuxolimab in advanced cancers. Using immunoSEQ multiplex PCR, the repertoire was profiled, and TCRdb retains in-frame clones only, with some absent. The table has about 57,000 clones, about 93% seen once. The sequences come from CD4+ or CD8+ T cells sorted from blood, collected in a trial of the OX40 agonist ivuxolimab. All receptors derive from an adult with an advanced solid tumor such as melanoma, head and neck, liver or kidney cancer.

This chain links TRBV28 with TRBJ2-7, with D uncertain. The CDR3 length is 13 residues. Trimming left V 2 bases short and J 5 bases short, with 10 bases between. The germline gives CDR1 MDHEN, CDR2 SYDVKM. The CDR3 is CASSLNRKHEQYF. The CDR3 region has the DNA TGTGCCAGCAGTTTAAACCGGAAGCACGAGCAGTACTTC.

The V and J genes are TRBV29-1 and TRBJ2-1, with TRBD1 matching 7 bases. This CDR3 has 17 amino acids. With V trimmed by 0 bases and J by 0 bases, 8 bases remained unmatched. Germline loops: CDR1 SQVTM, CDR2 ANQGSEA. CDR3 sequence (DNA): TGCAGCGTTGAAGACTATGAGGGACAGAGCTCCTACAATGAGCAGTTCTTC. Translating gives CSVEDYEGQSSYNEQFF.

This chain joins TRBV7-8 and TRBJ2-2; D may be TRBD2 (5 bases). V was trimmed by 5 bases and J by 4 bases, leaving 14 bases between them. CDR1 and CDR2 (germline): SGHVS, FQNEAQ. The CDR3 contains 15 residues. CDR3 sequence: CASSLGSGGTGELFF. The CDR3 nucleotides read TGTGCCAGCAGCCTAGGCAGCGGTGGCACCGGGGAGCTGTTTTTT.

The chain carries TRBV7-2 and TRBJ2-7, with 12 nucleotides matching TRBD2. The germline CDR1 and CDR2 sequences are SGHTA and FQGNSA. The junction had 2 bases not matched to a gene; V was cut back by 3 bases and J by 5 bases. This CDR3 comprises 14 residues. The CDR3 reads CASSFWTSGDEQYF. The CDR3 DNA reads as TGTGCCAGCAGCTTCTGGACTAGCGGGGACGAGCAGTACTTC.

This clone was recorded once. J is TRBJ2-1 and V is TRBV15; tentative D call: TRBD2 (6 bases). Trimming removed 3 bases from V and 13 bases from J, with 13 bases in between. Per germline, CDR1 LNHNV and CDR2 YYDKDF (reference sequence). The CDR3 is 12 residues long. CDR3 sequence: CATSSYGTPQFF. DNA of the CDR3: TGTGCCACCAGCAGTTACGGGACTCCCCAGTTCTTC.

CDR3 bases: TGTGCTAGTGGTTTGGCGATATTCCGGGACAGGGGTCTTCAGCCCCAGCATTTT. Protein: CASGLAIFRDRGLQPQHF. The chain recombines TRBV12-5 with TRBJ1-5, with 10 bases fitting TRBD1. Trimming at V came to 1 base and at J to 6 bases, leaving 12 bases not matched to a gene. Germline V lookup: CDR1 LGHNT, CDR2 FRNRAP. The CDR3 sequence is 18 residues long.

The chain employs TRBV9 and TRBJ2-1; 13 bases map to TRBD2. The CDR3 covers 17 residues. Looked up from germline, CDR1 is SGDLS and CDR2 is YYNGEE. J was trimmed by 7 bases and V by 0 bases; bases with no gene match: 7. CDR3 DNA: TGTGCCAGCAGCGTAGTTGCGGGACTAGCGGGGTTGAATGAGCAGTTCTTC. Its protein product is CASSVVAGLAGLNEQFF.

The chain has TRBV5-8 and TRBJ2-7; D gene ambiguous. CDR1 is SGHTS and CDR2 is YDEGEE in the germline V gene. CDR3 length: 14 residues. Trimming stripped 5 bases from V and 3 bases from J, with 15 bases between. The CDR3 DNA is TGTGCCAGCAGAGTTCAAAGGGCCCACTACGAGCAGTACTTC. It translates to CASRVQRAHYEQYF.

This rearrangement joins TRBV13 to TRBJ2-7; 10 nucleotides line up with TRBD2. CDR3 length: 15 amino acids. The germline gives CDR1 PRHDT, CDR2 FYEKMQ (reference sequence). The V and J ends lost 6 bases and 0 bases, in that order; junction bases with no gene match: 5. The DNA of the CDR3 is TGTGCCAGCAGTGAAGCTAGCGGGGGCTCCTACGAGCAGTACTTC. It is translated as CASSEASGGSYEQYF.

The chain couples TRBV9 to TRBJ1-5, with a tentative D call TRBD1 (6 bases). Germline V gene data show CDR1 as SGDLS and CDR2 as YYNGEE. CDR3 size: 15 residues. V was cut by 3 bases and J by 3 bases, with 13 bases left in between. The CDR3 coding sequence is TGTGCCAGCAGCGCCTCAGGGGTCCTCAATCAGCCCCAGCATTTT. Amino acid sequence: CASSASGVLNQPQHF.

There are a few counts of this clone. The chain combines TRBV9 with TRBJ1-5; D gene ambiguous. The CDR3 sequence is 14 residues long. Trimming removed 0 bases from V and 2 bases from J, with 6 bases in between. Germline CDR1 and CDR2: SGDLS and YYNGEE. CDR3 DNA sequence: TGTGCCAGCAGCGTAGGTTCAGGCAATCAGCCCCAGCATTTT. Protein: CASSVGSGNQPQHF.

The chain recombines TRBV27 with TRBJ2-5; D is possibly TRBD2 (7 bases). This CDR3 has 12 amino acids. Germline CDR1 is MNHEY and CDR2 is SMNVEV (reference sequence). This CDR3 is CTHTGGPETQYF. CDR3 bases: TGTACCCACACCGGGGGGCCAGAGACCCAGTACTTC.

This clone was counted a single time. The chain links TRBV28 to TRBJ2-1; TRBD2 aligns across 8 bases. The CDR3 consists of 17 residues. Looked up from germline, CDR1 is MDHEN and CDR2 is SYDVKM. The V gene end was trimmed by 2 bases and the J gene end by 0 bases; junction bases not matched to a gene: 6. For the CDR3, the DNA is TGTGCCAGCAGTTTAGGGGTAGCGGGGAGCTCCTACAATGAGCAGTTCTTC. Translating it yields CASSLGVAGSSYNEQFF.

The CDR3: CASTPGFNEQFF. CDR3 DNA sequence: TGTGCCAGTACCCCCGGATTCAATGAGCAGTTCTTC. The V gene is TRBV19, the J gene TRBJ2-1; no definite D call. Trimming took 7 bases from V and 6 from J, leaving 10 bases between them. The CDR3 is made up of 12 amino acids. Germline V gives CDR1 LNHDA, CDR2 SQIVND (reference sequence).